Below, 7 T cell receptor beta chains from the same sample are listed, as sequenced in a study of beta chain features in type 1 diabetes. General study findings and limits: People with Type 1 diabetes carried modestly yet significantly shorter TCRB CDR3s in all four CD4+ subsets.

TCRB transcripts that were expressed got sequenced, as all of the isolated RNA had been reverse transcribed. Sequenced by immunoSEQ multiplex PCR; TCRdb stores in-frame clones only, minus some. Of about 660,000 clones listed, 11% to 15% are singletons. The antigens of these receptors remain unknown. The specimen sequenced was naive CD4+ T cells from blood. Every receptor here comes from a man between 18 and 29 years old with type 1 diabetes.

This clone was found a few times. The rearrangement uses TRBV6-5 and TRBJ1-1; TRBD1 aligns across 7 bases. The CDR3 consists of 14 residues. V lost 4 bases, J lost 1 base, and 3 bases stayed unmatched. The V gene's germline CDR1 is MNHEY and CDR2 SVGAGI. CDR3 sequence (DNA): TGTGCCAGCAGTTCGGGACAGCCGAACACTGAAGCTTTCTTT. Translating gives CASSSGQPNTEAFF.

In this sample, this clone turned up a few times. The genes are TRBV5-1 and TRBJ2-7; TRBD2 aligns across 10 bases. The CDR3 covers 17 residues. The ends lost 4 bases at V and 5 bases at J; junction bases unmatched: 15. The V gene's germline CDR1 is SGHRS and CDR2 YFSETQ. The CDR3 bases are TGCGCCAGCAGCCCCTCCGGGACTAGCGCGAGTACCGACGAGCAGTACTTC. Its protein is CASSPSGTSASTDEQYF.

This clone was observed a handful of times. This rearrangement joins TRBV10-3 to TRBJ2-7; D is unclear. The ends were cut back, 7 bases at V and 2 bases at J, with 12 bases in the middle. The CDR3 length is 13 residues. Germline V gene data show CDR1 as ENHRY and CDR2 as SYGVKD. CDR3 bases: TGTGCCATCATGGTAACGTCGACCTACGAGCAGTACTTC. The encoded protein is CAIMVTSTYEQYF.

The chain is built from TRBV14 and TRBJ1-1, with D uncertain. CDR1 SGHDN and CDR2 FVKESK come from the germline V gene. V gave up 0 bases and J gave up 0 bases, with 5 bases separating them. The length of the CDR3 is 14 residues. Here the CDR3 reads CASSQDLMNTEAFF. As DNA, the CDR3 is TGTGCCAGCAGCCAAGACCTGATGAACACTGAAGCTTTCTTT.

There are a few counts of this clone. This chain uses TRBV21-1 with TRBJ2-5; the listed D gene, TRBD2, was not tested against the DNA. TRBV21-1 is a known pseudogene. The CDR3 contains 14 residues. The chain's CDR3 is CASRPRDGGETQYF. The CDR3 nucleotides read TGTGCCAGCAGACCCCGGGACGGGGGAGAGACCCAGTACTTC.

The chain couples TRBV7-2 to TRBJ1-4; D is unclear. The CDR3 has 14 amino acids. Germline values: CDR1 SGHTA, CDR2 FQGNSA. V was shortened by 5 bases and J by 0 bases, with 7 bases between the two germline ends. The CDR3 bases are TGTGCCAGCAGCAAACTAGCAACTAATGAAAAACTGTTTTTT. As protein: CASSKLATNEKLFF.

This clone has a handful of counts. The chain joins TRBV21-1 to TRBJ2-1; the table's D gene call, TRBD1, was not cross checked with the DNA. TRBV21-1 corresponds to a pseudogene. CDR3 length: 15 residues. The CDR3 reads CASIVGACSYNEQFF. The CDR3 DNA follows: TGTGCCAGCATCGTAGGGGCTTGCTCATACAATGAGCAGTTCTTC.